This entry lists 30 T cell receptor beta chains sequenced from one sample in a study of shared clonotypes between healthy human individuals (dated by TCRdb to the early 2020s). Libraries were prepared through the immunoSEQ multiplex PCR assay. The source is immuneACCESS, and TCRdb retained only in-frame sequences with V and J called. Part of the clones is not carried over; for the studies checked, unresolved V genes explain less than half of this, and the remainder is unexplained. The sample contains more than 90,000 clones, 67% of them found a single time. The ten top clones hold about 45% of the sample. Sequenced input: memory CD8+ T cells sorted from blood. The cell subset or site label, as the study defines it: CD45RO+ cells pooled with CCR7-negative TemRA cells. Every receptor here comes from a man aged 30-40 years in good health.

The chain couples TRBV5-6 to TRBJ2-7; a weak D match, TRBD1 (6 bases). Germline CDR1 SGHDT, CDR2 YYEEEE. Trimming removed 0 bases at V and 2 bases at J, with 18 bases between. The CDR3 is made up of 17 amino acids. The CDR3 protein is CASSLDYGAGDPYEQYF. CDR3 DNA sequence: TGTGCCAGCAGCTTGGACTACGGGGCAGGGGACCCCTACGAGCAGTACTTC.

This chain links TRBV28 with TRBJ2-7, with a weak D call TRBD1 (6 bases). The length of the CDR3 is 13 residues. V was pared by 6 bases and J by 2 bases, with 11 bases between. CDR1 is MDHEN and CDR2 is SYDVKM in the germline V gene. The CDR3 here is CASSPGHTYEQYF. As DNA, the CDR3 is TGTGCCAGCAGCCCGGGACACACCTACGAGCAGTACTTC.

The J gene is TRBJ2-5, the V gene TRBV28; D could derive from TRBD1 or TRBD2 (6 bases each). Per the germline V gene, CDR1 is MDHEN and CDR2 is SYDVKM. V was clipped by 6 bases and J by 2 bases, with 13 bases between them. CDR3 length: 14 residues. Here the CDR3 reads CASSPLGGQETQYF. In nucleotides, the CDR3 is TGTGCCAGCAGCCCCCTAGGGGGGCAAGAGACCCAGTACTTC.

The rearrangement links TRBV2 to TRBJ2-7; D is unresolved. The V end was cut by 2 bases, the J end by 4 bases, with 33 bases between. The germline V gene has CDR1 SNHLY and CDR2 FYNNEI. This CDR3 has 21 amino acids. The CDR3 loop is CASSETTPWNSSPPDHYEQYF. In DNA, the CDR3 is TGTGCCAGCAGTGAAACGACCCCCTGGAACTCTTCGCCCCCAGACCATTACGAGCAGTACTTC. The full variable domain, its missing parts supplied by reference TRBV2 and TRBJ2-7, is EPEVTQTPSHQVTQMGQEVILRCVPISNHLYFYWYRQILGQKVEFLVSFYNNEISEKSEIFDDQFSVERPDGSNFTLKIRSTKLEDSAMYFCASSETTPWNSSPPDHYEQYFGPGTRLTVT.

The J gene is TRBJ2-7, the V gene TRBV4-3; D uncertain. Germline V gene lookup returns CDR1 LGHNA and CDR2 YSLEER. The CDR3 sequence is 13 residues long. The V gene lost 5 bases and the J gene lost 3 bases, with 11 bases spanning the gap. CDR3 amino acids: CASSNAGHYEQYF. The CDR3 DNA is TGCGCCAGCAGCAATGCAGGCCACTACGAGCAGTACTTC.

The chain combines TRBV18 with TRBJ2-1; TRBD2 might be the D (5 bases). Looked up from germline, CDR1 is KGHSH and CDR2 is LQKENI. V shed 6 bases and J shed 4 bases, with 13 bases lying between them. This CDR3 is 14 amino acids long. The CDR3: CASSPPGNYNEQFF. CDR3 in DNA: TGTGCCAGCTCCCCCCCCGGGAATTACAATGAGCAGTTCTTC. The full variable domain, rest sourced from reference TRBV18 and TRBJ2-1, is NAGVMQNPRHLVRRRGQEARLRCSPMKGHSHVYWYRQLPEEGLKFMVYLQKENIIDESGMPKERFSAEFPKEGPSILRIQQVVRGDSAAYFCASSPPGNYNEQFFGPGTRLTVL.

The rearrangement uses TRBV27 and TRBJ2-1; D assignment may be TRBD1 or TRBD2 (5 bases each). CDR1 is MNHEY and CDR2 is SMNVEV in the germline V gene (reference sequence). The CDR3 consists of 13 residues. Trimming took 3 bases from V and 6 from J, leaving 9 bases between them. This CDR3 is CASSFGAGNEQFF. The CDR3 DNA reads as TGTGCCAGCAGTTTCGGGGCGGGCAATGAGCAGTTCTTC.

This clone has a count of ten or more. V and J are TRBV27 and TRBJ2-1, with TRBD2 matching over 12 bases. Looked up from germline, CDR1 is MNHEY and CDR2 is SMNVEV (reference sequence). With 8 bases clipped from V and 0 bases from J, the junction kept 14 bases outside the gene matches. CDR3 length: 19 amino acids. The CDR3 DNA reads as TGTGCCAGCCCCCTGGGACTAGCGGGCTTCTTAAGCTCCTACAATGAGCAGTTCTTC. This encodes CASPLGLAGFLSSYNEQFF.

The V gene is TRBV7-9, the J gene TRBJ2-1; 7 positions match TRBD2. Germline V lookup: CDR1 SEHNR, CDR2 FQNEAQ (reference sequence). The trim removed 5 bases at V and 2 bases at J, leaving 6 bases unmatched. The CDR3 contains 15 residues. CDR3 residues: CASSEVLAAYNEQFF. CDR3 nucleotides: TGTGCCAGCAGCGAAGTTCTAGCGGCCTACAATGAGCAGTTCTTC. The whole variable domain, remainder taken from reference TRBV7-9 and TRBJ2-1, is DTGVSQNPRHKITKRGQNVTFRCDPISEHNRLYWYRQTLGQGPEFLTYFQNEAQLEKSRLLSDRFSAERPKGSFSTLEIQRTEQGDSAMYLCASSEVLAAYNEQFFGPGTRLTVL.

The chain carries TRBV6-6 and TRBJ2-7; D might be TRBD1 or TRBD2, each matching 5 bases. Germline V gene lookup returns CDR1 MNHNY and CDR2 SVGAGI (reference sequence). The CDR3 extends over 13 amino acids. V gave up 4 bases and J gave up 1 base, with 8 bases separating them. CDR3 protein: CASSLGESYEQYF. Here the CDR3 DNA reads TGTGCCAGCAGTTTGGGGGAGTCCTACGAGCAGTACTTC.

V gene TRBV4-1 combines with J gene TRBJ2-7; 9 bases match TRBD2. CDR1 and CDR2 from the germline V gene are MGHRA and YSYEKL. This CDR3 contains 15 residues. The V gene end was trimmed by 1 base and the J gene end by 5 bases; junction bases not matched to a gene: 6. CDR3 coding DNA: TGCGCCAGCAGCCAAGCCCTCGGACTAGCGAACGAGCAGTACTTC. Protein: CASSQALGLANEQYF.

The rearrangement links TRBV6-5 to TRBJ1-6, with D hard to call. Germline CDR1 and CDR2: MNHEY and SVGAGI. The CDR3 totals 14 residues. The germline V and J ends were trimmed by 2 bases and 8 bases, with 10 bases remaining between them. CDR3 nucleotide sequence: TGTGCCAGCAGTTACGGGCAGGTGGATTCACCCCTCCACTTT. Protein sequence: CASSYGQVDSPLHF.

This chain links TRBV10-2 with TRBJ2-7; D not certain. There are 13 residues in the CDR3. Germline CDR1 is WSHSY and CDR2 is SAAADI. The germline V and J ends were trimmed by 6 bases and 0 bases, with 9 bases remaining between them. In nucleotides, the CDR3 is TGCGCCAGCAGCGCTTTCAGCTCCTACGAGCAGTACTTC. Translated: CASSAFSSYEQYF.

The chain is built from TRBV30 and TRBJ2-7; 8 bases align to TRBD1. The CDR3 loop spans 13 amino acids. Trimming took 0 bases from V and 4 from J; bases not matched to a gene: 2. Germline V CDR1 and CDR2: GTSNPN, SVGIG (reference sequence). This chain's CDR3 is CAWSVRGQYEQYF. As DNA, the CDR3 is TGTGCCTGGAGTGTCAGGGGGCAATACGAGCAGTACTTC.

The chain recombines TRBV7-2 with TRBJ2-1; D gene uncertain. CDR3 length: 16 residues. V lost 4 bases and J lost 0, with 13 bases in between. Germline V gives CDR1 SGHTA, CDR2 FQGNSA. CDR3 region: CASSSSTVSSYNEQFF. The CDR3 bases are TGTGCCAGCAGCTCCTCGACGGTAAGCTCCTACAATGAGCAGTTCTTC.

This clone has only a few counts. The chain's CDR3 is CASSYSRERGTDTQYF. CDR3 DNA: TGTGCCAGCAGTTACTCCAGGGAAAGGGGCACAGATACGCAGTATTTT. J is TRBJ2-3 and V is TRBV6-6; D possibly corresponds to TRBD1 (5 bases). Germline values: CDR1 MNHNY, CDR2 SVGAGI (reference sequence). Trimming removed 0 bases at V and 1 base at J, with 11 bases between. The CDR3 runs 16 residues.

The table lists this clone with many counts. This chain links TRBV5-1 with TRBJ2-3; 10 bases map to TRBD2. The CDR3 length is 15 residues. The germline gives CDR1 SGHRS, CDR2 YFSETQ. V lost 5 bases to trimming and J lost 0 bases; unmatched junction nucleotides: 3. The CDR3 loop is CASRPTSGSTDTQYF. In nucleotides, the CDR3 is TGCGCCAGCAGGCCGACTAGCGGGAGCACAGATACGCAGTATTTT. Full variable domain (remainder filled in from reference TRBV5-1 and TRBJ2-3): KAGVTQTPRYLIKTRGQQVTLSCSPISGHRSVSWYQQTPGQGLQFLFEYFSETQRNKGNFPGRFSGRQFSNSRSEMNVSTLELGDSALYLCASRPTSGSTDTQYFGPGTRLTVL.

Ten or more counts support this clone. This CDR3 is also generated by other DNA sequences in the sample. The J gene is TRBJ2-1, the V gene TRBV6-4, with TRBD2 identical over 11 bases. CDR3 length: 15 residues. J was trimmed by 4 bases and V by 2 bases; bases with no gene match: 1. Germline assignment: CDR1 MRHNA and CDR2 SNTAGT. Written as DNA, the CDR3 is TGTGCCAGCAGTGACGGGACTAGCGGTTACAATGAGCAGTTCTTC. Amino acid sequence: CASSDGTSGYNEQFF.

This clone came up a few times. The rearrangement joins TRBV6-6 to TRBJ1-3; D possibly corresponds to TRBD1 (5 bases). Trimming shortened V by 0 bases and J by 0 bases, and 9 bases separated the two germline ends. The germline V gene has CDR1 MNHNY and CDR2 SVGAGI (reference sequence). This CDR3 region has 16 residues. As DNA, the CDR3 is TGTGCCAGCAGTTACTCCAGGGAGAGCTCTGGAAACACCATATATTTT. This encodes CASSYSRESSGNTIYF.

This clone was seen only a few times. This chain joins TRBV28 and TRBJ2-1; TRBD2 might be the D (5 bases). There are 15 residues in the CDR3. V lost 3 bases and J 3 bases, leaving 12 bases between the germline ends. Germline loops: CDR1 MDHEN, CDR2 SYDVKM. Written as DNA, the CDR3 is TGTGCCAGCAGTTTTGGTGGGAGTAACTACAATGAGCAGTTCTTC. Protein: CASSFGGSNYNEQFF.

This chain uses TRBV27 with TRBJ1-2; a possible D gene is TRBD1 (6 bases). The CDR3 is made up of 15 amino acids. The germline CDR1 and CDR2 sequences are MNHEY and SMNVEV (reference sequence). Between the trimmed V and J ends, which lost 0 bases and 4 bases, there was a span of 12 bases. DNA of the CDR3: TGTGCCAGCAGTTTATCGATCGGGGGGCCCTATGGCTACACCTTC. This encodes CASSLSIGGPYGYTF.

The chain has TRBV27 and TRBJ2-7; a possible D gene is TRBD1 (5 bases). Germline CDR1 and CDR2: MNHEY and SMNVEV (reference sequence). V dropped 3 bases and J dropped 4 bases, with 19 bases sitting between them. This CDR3 has 16 residues. CDR3 in amino acids: CASSLSAVRVAYEQYF. The DNA for the CDR3 is TGTGCCAGCAGTTTGTCGGCGGTCAGGGTAGCTTACGAGCAGTACTTC.

The V gene is TRBV7-9, the J gene TRBJ2-7; 13 nucleotides align to TRBD2. The ends lost 6 bases at V and 0 bases at J; junction bases unmatched: 11. The CDR3 extends over 18 amino acids. Germline V gene sequence: CDR1 SEHNR, CDR2 FQNEAQ (reference sequence). The chain's CDR3 is CASSQALAGGPSSYEQYF. In nucleotides, the CDR3 is TGTGCCAGCAGTCAAGCACTAGCGGGAGGGCCGAGCTCCTACGAGCAGTACTTC.

In DNA form, the CDR3 reads TGTGCCAGCAGCCTATGGAATTGGGGGCATGGCTACACCTTC. It specifies CASSLWNWGHGYTF. The chain employs TRBV5-4 and TRBJ1-2, with D perhaps matching TRBD1 (6 bases). CDR1 is SGHNT, CDR2 YYREEE, per germline (reference sequence). V was pared by 4 bases and J by 6 bases, with 16 bases between. This CDR3 comprises 14 residues. The complete variable domain, with remaining parts taken from reference TRBV5-4 and TRBJ1-2, reads ETGVTQSPTHLIKTRGQQVTLRCSSQSGHNTVSWYQQALGQGPQFIFQYYREEENGRGNFPPRFSGLQFPNYSSELNVNALELDDSALYLCASSLWNWGHGYTFGSGTRLTVV.

V gene TRBV7-9 combines with J gene TRBJ2-2, with 13 positions matching TRBD2. J was trimmed by 3 bases and V by 5 bases; bases with no gene match: 3. This CDR3 has 16 residues. Germline V gene sequence: CDR1 SEHNR, CDR2 FQNEAQ (reference sequence). The CDR3 region is CASSDGLAGDTGELFF. The CDR3 nucleotides read TGTGCCAGCAGCGACGGACTAGCGGGAGACACCGGGGAGCTGTTTTTT.

This clone was seen a few times. This chain joins TRBV19 and TRBJ2-2; D gene uncertain. This CDR3 contains 11 residues. Trimming left V 8 bases short and J 5 bases short, with 6 bases between. CDR1 and CDR2 from the germline V gene are LNHDA and SQIVND (reference sequence). CDR3 in amino acids: CASGYTGELFF. DNA of the CDR3: TGTGCCAGTGGGTATACCGGGGAGCTGTTTTTT. The whole variable domain, remainder taken from reference TRBV19 and TRBJ2-2, is DGGITQSPKYLFRKEGQNVTLSCEQNLNHDAMYWYRQDPGQGLRLIYYSQIVNDFQKGDIAEGYSVSREKKESFPLTVTSAQKNPTAFYLCASGYTGELFFGEGSRLTVL.

This clone came up a few times. The chain uses TRBV4-1 and TRBJ2-1, with D maybe TRBD2 (6 bases). There are 16 residues in the CDR3. V shed 4 bases and J shed 8 bases, with 21 bases lying between them. Germline lookup yields CDR1 MGHRA and CDR2 YSYEKL. The CDR3 region has the DNA TGCGCCAGCAGCCCCGTTAACGTGGGAGGCGGCGATGAGCAGTTCTTC. Translated, it gives CASSPVNVGGGDEQFF.

The rearrangement uses TRBV5-1 and TRBJ2-2; TRBD1 matches 7 bases. The V gene's germline CDR1 is SGHRS and CDR2 YFSETQ. V was clipped by 6 bases and J by 1 base; unmatched bases: 3. The CDR3 contains 14 residues. The CDR3 region is CASTRTGNTGELFF. CDR3 DNA sequence: TGCGCCAGCACTAGGACAGGGAACACCGGGGAGCTGTTTTTT.

This clone was recorded only once. The identical CDR3 is also encoded by other nucleotide sequences in the sample. The J gene is TRBJ2-7, the V gene TRBV11-2; no firm D call. The CDR3 covers 12 residues. Per germline, CDR1 SGHAT and CDR2 FQNNGV. Trimming cost V 1 base and J 4 bases, with 5 bases left between them. CDR3 coding DNA: TGTGCCAGCAGCTTAGTAGAGTACGAGCAGTACTTC. Its protein is CASSLVEYEQYF.

V usage is TRBV10-2 and J usage is TRBJ2-5; TRBD2 matches at 9 bases. CDR3 length equals 15 residues. V lost 6 bases and J lost 5; bases outside the gene matches: 10. Per germline, CDR1 WSHSY and CDR2 SAAADI. In DNA form, the CDR3 reads TGCGCCAGCAGCGGACCTAGCGGGGTGAGGGAGACCCAGTACTTC. Amino acid sequence: CASSGPSGVRETQYF.